The 27 T cell receptor beta chains in this list originate from one sample, sequenced in a study of CD4 T cells in relation to SARS-CoV-2 and coronaviruses. The data were produced by immunoSEQ multiplex PCR, yet TCRdb's version contains in-frame clones alone and is incomplete. The sample has 20,000 to 25,000 clones; about 82% are singletons. No antigen is known for these receptors. The unexposed donors gave CD4+ T cells in about 2010-2019, prior to COVID-19. Isolation of CD4+ T cells took place after around 11 days in culture. Sequencing input: CD4+ T cells from PBMCs, cultured in vitro. The source of these receptors is a human donor in good health.

The V call is TRBV6-2 or TRBV6-3, the J call TRBJ2-1, with 11 positions matching TRBD2. Germline CDR1 MNHEY, CDR2 SVGEGT. Trimming cost V 5 bases and J 6 bases; bases outside gene matches: 15. The CDR3 covers 18 residues. The CDR3 bases are TGTGCCAGCAGTCCCCTACCCCCGACTAGCGGGAAAGTCAATGAGCAGTTCTTC. Protein sequence: CASSPLPPTSGKVNEQFF.

The table lists this clone with a few counts. The chain is built from TRBV7-8 and TRBJ2-1; 9 nucleotides match TRBD2. This CDR3 comprises 18 residues. V shed 1 base and J 3 bases; nucleotides not matched to a gene: 10. In germline, CDR1 is SGHVS, CDR2 FQNEAQ. This chain's CDR3 is CASSLGGYGTSFYNEQFF. The CDR3 DNA reads TGTGCCAGCAGCTTAGGGGGTTACGGGACTAGCTTCTACAATGAGCAGTTCTTC.

The genes are TRBV20-1 and TRBJ1-1, with 8 nucleotides matching TRBD1. From germline, CDR1 is DFQATT and CDR2 SNEGSKA (reference sequence). The CDR3 spans 11 residues. J was trimmed by 11 bases and V by 1 base; bases with no gene match: 3. CDR3 sequence: CSARGRGRAFF. The CDR3, as DNA: TGCAGTGCTAGAGGCAGGGGGCGGGCTTTCTTT.

V is TRBV9 and J is TRBJ2-7, with D possibly being TRBD1 or TRBD2 (5 bases each). Trimming cost V 0 bases and J 2 bases, with 15 bases left between them. The germline CDR1 and CDR2 sequences are SGDLS and YYNGEE. CDR3 length: 16 residues. CDR3 residues: CASSVAGAGRPYEQYF. As DNA, the CDR3 is TGTGCCAGCAGCGTAGCTGGGGCAGGGAGACCCTACGAGCAGTACTTC.

This clone has more than one count but fewer than ten. The chain combines TRBV7-9 with TRBJ2-1; D is uncertain. The germline V gene has CDR1 SEHNR and CDR2 FQNEAQ (reference sequence). V lost 6 bases and J lost 6, with 3 bases in between. The CDR3 consists of 10 residues. This CDR3 is CASRGNEQFF. CDR3 nucleotides: TGTGCCAGCAGGGGCAATGAGCAGTTCTTC.

This clone was counted a single time. The chain links TRBV6-6 to TRBJ2-7, with TRBD2 matching 8 bases. The J segment lost 5 bases and the V segment lost 7 bases, leaving 13 bases of the junction unmatched. The germline CDR1 and CDR2 sequences are MNHNY and SVGAGI (reference sequence). The CDR3 contains 15 residues. In nucleotides, the CDR3 is TGTGCCAGCAACCCGCGGGAGGACAGAGCCCACGAGCAGTACTTC. It yields the protein CASNPREDRAHEQYF.

For this clone: One junction end does not reproduce the germline sequence, and a read error may be involved. V is TRBV7-7 and J is TRBJ2-1, with 9 bases identical to TRBD1. Germline values: CDR1 SSHAT, CDR2 FNYEAQ (reference sequence). CDR3 length equals 15 residues. The CDR3 is CASSPGTGRGNEQFF. The DNA of the CDR3 is TGTGCTAGCAGCCCGGGGACAGGGAGAGGCAATGAGCAGTTCTTC.

The rearrangement links TRBV5-1 to TRBJ2-5, with 8 nucleotides matching TRBD2. Germline V gene lookup returns CDR1 SGHRS and CDR2 YFSETQ. The CDR3 is 15 residues long. The junction had 7 bases not matched to a gene; V was cut back by 5 bases and J by 1 base. The CDR3 here is CASSYPAGGQETQYF. CDR3 nucleotide sequence: TGCGCCAGCAGTTACCCCGCGGGGGGCCAAGAGACCCAGTACTTC.

This rearrangement joins TRBV6-5 to TRBJ1-3; D unresolved. The CDR3 runs 13 residues. V lost 6 bases and J lost 2, with 8 bases in between. Germline loops: CDR1 MNHEY, CDR2 SVGAGI. CDR3 coding DNA: TGTGCCAGCAGGAGACAAACTGGAAACACCATATATTTT. It translates to CASRRQTGNTIYF.

The rearrangement joins TRBV28 to TRBJ2-5, with 7 bases lining up with TRBD2. This CDR3 contains 15 residues. Germline CDR1 is MDHEN and CDR2 is SYDVKM. With V trimmed by 4 bases and J by 7 bases, 12 bases remained unmatched. In DNA form, the CDR3 reads TGTGCCAGCAGTTCCCCGGGGGGTCCCGAAGGGACCCAGTACTTC. Translation: CASSSPGGPEGTQYF. The variable domain in full, with the rest retrieved from reference TRBV28 and TRBJ2-5, is DVKVTQSSRYLVKRTGEKVFLECVQDMDHENMFWYRQDPGLGLRLIYFSYDVKMKEKGDIPEGYSVSREKKERFSLILESASTNQTSMYLCASSSPGGPEGTQYFGPGTRLLVL.

The DNA for the CDR3 is TGTGCCAGCAGTTTACTGTCGGGCACTGAAGCTTTCTTT. Protein: CASSLLSGTEAFF. The chain couples TRBV12-3 or TRBV12-4 to TRBJ1-1; no firm D call. Trimming left V 2 bases short and J 4 bases short, with 8 bases between. This CDR3 region has 13 residues.

The chain recombines TRBV7-9 with TRBJ2-7, with unresolved D. V dropped 8 bases and J dropped 1 base, with 9 bases sitting between them. The CDR3 covers 12 residues. Germline values: CDR1 SEHNR, CDR2 FQNEAQ (reference sequence). CDR3 loop: CASSGRSYEQYF. CDR3 in DNA: TGTGCCAGCTCGGGCAGGTCCTACGAGCAGTACTTC.

The CDR3 DNA reads TGTGCCAGCAGTGTTTTTCTCGATGAGCAGTTCTTC. This codes for CASSVFLDEQFF. The chain combines TRBV2 with TRBJ2-1, with D hard to call. V gave up 4 bases and J gave up 8 bases, with 9 bases separating them. The CDR3 extends over 12 amino acids. CDR1 SNHLY and CDR2 FYNNEI come from the germline V gene.

V gene TRBV20-1 combines with J gene TRBJ2-7, with a tentative D call TRBD1 (5 bases). Trimming took 6 bases from V and 3 from J, leaving 9 bases between them. From germline, CDR1 is DFQATT and CDR2 SNEGSKA (reference sequence). The CDR3 is 11 amino acids. The CDR3: CSAARDYEQYF. In nucleotides, the CDR3 is TGCAGTGCGGCCAGGGACTACGAGCAGTACTTC.

This chain joins TRBV7-2 and TRBJ1-2, with D tentatively TRBD1 (5 bases). From germline, CDR1 is SGHTA and CDR2 FQGNSA. This CDR3 comprises 14 residues. V lost 2 bases and J 11 bases, leaving 18 bases between the germline ends. In DNA form, the CDR3 reads TGTGCCAGCAGCTTAAAAGGGGTCGGAATGCGTTACACCTTC. This translates into CASSLKGVGMRYTF. Full variable domain (missing parts from reference TRBV7-2 and TRBJ1-2): GAGVSQSPSNKVTEKGKDVELRCDPISGHTALYWYRQSLGQGLEFLIYFQGNSAPDKSGLPSDRFSAERTGGSVSTLTIQRTQQEDSAVYLCASSLKGVGMRYTFGSGTRLTVV.

The chain couples TRBV11-2 to TRBJ1-2; D gene unclear. From germline, CDR1 is SGHAT and CDR2 FQNNGV. The CDR3 length is 14 residues. Trimming pared 0 bases from V and 2 bases from J, leaving 7 bases between. This CDR3 reads CASSLEAVNYGYTF. CDR3 sequence (DNA): TGTGCCAGCAGCTTAGAAGCGGTGAACTATGGCTACACCTTC.

The chain has TRBV11-2 and TRBJ1-1; D gene ambiguous. This CDR3 region has 16 residues. The V gene's germline CDR1 is SGHAT and CDR2 FQNNGV. V dropped 3 bases and J dropped 2 bases, with 16 bases sitting between them. CDR3 loop: CASSFPSGQTNTEAFF. The CDR3 DNA reads as TGTGCCAGCAGCTTCCCCTCGGGCCAGACAAACACTGAAGCTTTCTTT.

This clone was counted a few times. DNA for the CDR3: TGTGCCAGTAGTATCCAGGCAGGGGACACTGAAGCTTTCTTT. Protein sequence: CASSIQAGDTEAFF. The V and J genes are TRBV19 and TRBJ1-1, with D possibly being TRBD1 (6 bases). The CDR3 length is 14 residues. Trimming took 3 bases from V and 3 from J, leaving 11 bases between them. Germline CDR1 is LNHDA and CDR2 is SQIVND (reference sequence).

The table lists this clone with a count of one. The gene calls are TRBV7-2 and TRBJ1-2; 9 positions agree with TRBD1. Germline-derived CDR1 and CDR2 are SGHTA and FQGNSA. The J segment lost 8 bases and the V segment lost 4 bases, leaving 8 bases of the junction unmatched. The CDR3 contains 14 residues. CDR3: CASSSGGTGLGYTF. For the CDR3, the DNA is TGTGCCAGCAGCTCGGGAGGGACAGGGTTGGGCTACACCTTC.

The V and J genes are TRBV4-1 and TRBJ1-2; D call uncertain. The CDR3 extends over 13 amino acids. Germline CDR1 MGHRA, CDR2 YSYEKL. Trimming pared 1 base from V and 7 bases from J, leaving 10 bases between. In nucleotides, the CDR3 is TGCGCCAGCAGCCAAGGGTCTGGGTCTGGCTACACCTTC. It specifies CASSQGSGSGYTF.

The chain employs TRBV15 and TRBJ1-1; 11 bases match TRBD1. The V segment lost 4 bases and the J segment 11 bases; nucleotides outside the gene matches: 9. The CDR3 has 14 amino acids. CDR1 is LNHNV, CDR2 YYDKDF, per germline (reference sequence). The CDR3 DNA is TGTGCCACCAGCACTGGACAGGGGGCGTTTCCGGCTTTCTTT. The encoded protein is CATSTGQGAFPAFF.

In its sample, this clone was seen once. The V gene is TRBV7-3, the J gene TRBJ2-5, with 7 bases lining up with TRBD1. The trim removed 4 bases at V and 4 bases at J, leaving 6 bases unmatched. The germline CDR1 and CDR2 sequences are SGHTA and FQGTGA. CDR3 length: 14 residues. The CDR3: CASSSGRQGETQYF. Here the CDR3 DNA reads TGTGCCAGCAGCTCAGGACGACAGGGAGAGACCCAGTACTTC.

This sequence joins TRBV19 and TRBJ2-1, with D unclear. This CDR3 region has 12 residues. In germline, CDR1 is LNHDA, CDR2 SQIVND (reference sequence). Trimming pared 1 base from V and 9 bases from J, leaving 7 bases between. CDR3 DNA: TGTGCCAGTAGTATAGTATTAAGTGAGCAGTTCTTC. It yields the protein CASSIVLSEQFF.

This clone was counted between two and nine times. This chain uses TRBV9 with TRBJ1-4, with D possibly matching TRBD1 (5 bases). V lost 0 bases and J lost 7, with 7 bases in between. Looked up from germline, CDR1 is SGDLS and CDR2 is YYNGEE. The CDR3 extends over 13 amino acids. CDR3 region: CASSVVQGEKLFF. CDR3 in DNA: TGTGCCAGCAGCGTAGTTCAGGGTGAAAAACTGTTTTTT. Full variable domain (missing parts from reference TRBV9 and TRBJ1-4): DSGVTQTPKHLITATGQRVTLRCSPRSGDLSVYWYQQSLDQGLQFLIQYYNGEERAKGNILERFSAQQFPDLHSELNLSSLELGDSALYFCASSVVQGEKLFFGSGTQLSVL.

The V call is TRBV6-6, the J call TRBJ1-6, with a tentative D call TRBD1 (5 bases). The germline gives CDR1 MNHNY, CDR2 SVGAGI (reference sequence). This CDR3 contains 14 residues. The V end was cut by 2 bases, the J end by 6 bases, with 8 bases between. CDR3 residues: CASSYRDSNSPLHF. DNA of the CDR3: TGTGCCAGCAGTTACCGGGACTCTAATTCACCCCTCCACTTT.

The chain couples TRBV6-6 to TRBJ2-3; 15 bases agree with TRBD2. The CDR3 length is 17 residues. V dropped 5 bases and J dropped 4; count of bases not matched to a gene: 7. Germline V gene data show CDR1 as MNHNY and CDR2 as SVGAGI (reference sequence). CDR3 DNA sequence: TGTGCCAGCAGTCCAGGACTAGCGGGAGGGGGGTCAGATACGCAGTATTTT. It yields the protein CASSPGLAGGGSDTQYF.

The rearrangement joins TRBV7-9 to TRBJ2-7, with D unresolved. This CDR3 region has 12 residues. Per the germline V gene, CDR1 is SEHNR and CDR2 is FQNEAQ (reference sequence). V was cut by 5 bases and J by 5 bases, with 10 bases left in between. CDR3 sequence reads: CASSRDIHEQYF. Written as DNA, the CDR3 is TGTGCCAGCAGCCGTGACATCCACGAGCAGTACTTC.